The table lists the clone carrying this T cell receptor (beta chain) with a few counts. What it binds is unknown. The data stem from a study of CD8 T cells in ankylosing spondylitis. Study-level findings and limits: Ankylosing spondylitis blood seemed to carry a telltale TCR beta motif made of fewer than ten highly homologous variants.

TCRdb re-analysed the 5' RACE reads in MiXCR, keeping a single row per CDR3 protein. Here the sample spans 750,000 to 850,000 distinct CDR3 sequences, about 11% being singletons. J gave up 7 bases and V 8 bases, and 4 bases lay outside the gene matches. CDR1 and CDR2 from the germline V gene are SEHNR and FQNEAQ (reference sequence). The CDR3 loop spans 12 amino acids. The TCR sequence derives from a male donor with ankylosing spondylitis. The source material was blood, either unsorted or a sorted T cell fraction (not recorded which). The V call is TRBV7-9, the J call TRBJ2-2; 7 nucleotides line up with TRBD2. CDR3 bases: TGTGCCAGCCAAAGCGGGGTCGGGGAGCTGTTTTTT. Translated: CASQSGVGELFF.